This T cell receptor beta chain was identified in a study of vaccination and CD4 T cells after COVID-19. Study-wide points: A nonsignificant median increase from approximately 23 to 38 SARS-CoV-2-reactive clonotypes was observed.

Cultured CD4+ T-cell DNA underwent Oncomine TCR Beta short-read sequencing. TCRdb re-called the PCR reads through MiXCR, storing one row per CDR3 protein. The table records around 19,000 distinct CDR3 sequences, approximately 33% of them present only once. The germline CDR1 and CDR2 sequences are LNHNV and YYDKDF (reference sequence). The length of the CDR3 is 15 residues. The ends lost 1 base at V and 0 bases at J; junction bases unmatched: 0. Comments on this clonotype: Its antigen is unknown.

Noted time point: late sampling 161 to 241 days after vaccination in a few convalescent patients. The sample's treatment: 10-day PBMC culture with coronavirus spike peptide pools or control peptides (ViraFEST assay). The chain uses TRBV15 and TRBJ2-7, with TRBD1 identical over 10 bases. This clonotype was obtained from a human donor who had recovered from COVID-19. Sequenced material: CD4+ T cells from blood, cultured in vitro, taken about 7 months after SARS-CoV-2 vaccination. The CDR3 coding sequence is TGTGCCACCAGCAGAGGGACAGGGGGCTCCTACGAGCAGTACTTC. Translating gives CATSRGTGGSYEQYF.